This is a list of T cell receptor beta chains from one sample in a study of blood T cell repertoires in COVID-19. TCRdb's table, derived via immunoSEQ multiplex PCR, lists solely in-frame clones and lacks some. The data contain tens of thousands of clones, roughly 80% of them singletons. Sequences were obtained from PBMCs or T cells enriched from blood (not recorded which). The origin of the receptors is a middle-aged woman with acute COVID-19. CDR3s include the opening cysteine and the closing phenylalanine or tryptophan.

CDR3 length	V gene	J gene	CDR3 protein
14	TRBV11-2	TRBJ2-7	CASSLGQPPYEQYF
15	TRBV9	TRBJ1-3	CASSVGQFSGNTIYF
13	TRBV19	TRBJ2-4	CASSISDRGIQYF
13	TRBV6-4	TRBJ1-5	CASSATSDQPQHF
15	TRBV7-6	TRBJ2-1	CASSFRAGSYNEQFF
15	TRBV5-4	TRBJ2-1	CASSLGLGTDNEQFF
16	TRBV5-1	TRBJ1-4	CASSRRGTDVNEKLFF
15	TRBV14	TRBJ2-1	CASSQDQRAYNEQFF
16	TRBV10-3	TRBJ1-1	CAISEGTGIENTEAFF
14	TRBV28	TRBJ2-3	CASRIGQDTDTQYF
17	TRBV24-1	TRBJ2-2	CATSDSQTGTGTGELFF
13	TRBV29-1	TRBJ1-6	CSVRTASESPLHF
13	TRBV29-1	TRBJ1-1	CSARQVLLAEAFF
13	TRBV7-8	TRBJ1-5	CASSFQSNQPQHF
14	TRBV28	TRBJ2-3	CASRISGNTDTQYF
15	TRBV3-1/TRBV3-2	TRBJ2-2	CASSQLREATGELFF
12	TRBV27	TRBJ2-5	CASGEGQETQYF
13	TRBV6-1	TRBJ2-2	CASSEARAGELFF
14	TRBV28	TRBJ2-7	CASSPRDRNYEQYF
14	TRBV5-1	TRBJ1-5	CASSFGDANQPQHF
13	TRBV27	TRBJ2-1	CASSLQVFSEQFF
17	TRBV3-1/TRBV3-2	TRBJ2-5	CASSKGFTSEMYEAQYF
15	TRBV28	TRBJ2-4	CASSFQREARNIQYF
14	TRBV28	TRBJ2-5	CASSPKGVGETQYF
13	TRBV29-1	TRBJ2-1	CSEKLSSYNEQFF
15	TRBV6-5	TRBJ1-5	CASRRDRVGNQPQHF
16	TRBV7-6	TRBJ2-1	CASSLATSGSRNEQFF
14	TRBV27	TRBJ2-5	CASSPSSYQETQYF
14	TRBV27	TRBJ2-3	CASRFYSVSDTQYF
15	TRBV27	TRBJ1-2	CASSTQGALPYGYTF
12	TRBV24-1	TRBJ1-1	CATSRERGEAFF
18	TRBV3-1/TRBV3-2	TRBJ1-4	CASSQVRQGEYYIEKLFF
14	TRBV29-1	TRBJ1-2	CSVVRGPGSYGYTF
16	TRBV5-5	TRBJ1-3	CASSLLSGPSGNTIYF
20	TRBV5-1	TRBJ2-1	CASSQPMTGGTQRTYNEQFF
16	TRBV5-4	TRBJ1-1	CASRRPDGGENTEAFF
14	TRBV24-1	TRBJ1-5	CATSAQGEYQPQHF
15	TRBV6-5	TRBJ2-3	CASSYGGGHTDTQYF
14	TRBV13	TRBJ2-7	CASSLDRGTHEQYF
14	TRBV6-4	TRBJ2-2	CATGQGVDTGELFF
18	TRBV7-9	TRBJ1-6	CASSPSGGVSSYNSPLHF
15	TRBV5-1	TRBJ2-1	CASSLEPNPNGEQFF
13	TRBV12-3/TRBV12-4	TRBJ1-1	CASSWTGNTEAFF
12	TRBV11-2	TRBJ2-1	CASRSLRNEQFF
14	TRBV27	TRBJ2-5	CASSLLAGEETQYF
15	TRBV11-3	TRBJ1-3	CASSDGTDSGNTIYF
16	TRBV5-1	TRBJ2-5	CASSATGGEFRETQYF
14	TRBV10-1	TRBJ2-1	CASSEAGLGNEQFF
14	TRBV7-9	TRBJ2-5	CASSSGTGLETQYF
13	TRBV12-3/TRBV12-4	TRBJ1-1	CASRDRNQFEAFF
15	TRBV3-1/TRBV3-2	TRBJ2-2	CASSPGTGFTGELFF
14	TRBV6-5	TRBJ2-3	CAATGLAGPGTQYF
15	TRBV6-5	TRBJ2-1	CATSHQASGGNEQFF